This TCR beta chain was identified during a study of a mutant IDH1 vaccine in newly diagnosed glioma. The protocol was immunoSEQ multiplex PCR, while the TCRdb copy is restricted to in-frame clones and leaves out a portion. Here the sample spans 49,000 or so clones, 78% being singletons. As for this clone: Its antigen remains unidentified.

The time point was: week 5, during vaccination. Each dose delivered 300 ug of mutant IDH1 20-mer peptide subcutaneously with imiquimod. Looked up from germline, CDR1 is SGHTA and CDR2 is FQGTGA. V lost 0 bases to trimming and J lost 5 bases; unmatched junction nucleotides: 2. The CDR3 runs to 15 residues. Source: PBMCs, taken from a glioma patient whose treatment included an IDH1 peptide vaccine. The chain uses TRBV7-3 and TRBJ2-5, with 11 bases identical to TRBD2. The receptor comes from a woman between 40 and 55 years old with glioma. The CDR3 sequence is CASSLTSGGAETQYF. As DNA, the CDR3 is TGTGCCAGCAGCTTAACTAGCGGGGGGGCGGAGACCCAGTACTTC.